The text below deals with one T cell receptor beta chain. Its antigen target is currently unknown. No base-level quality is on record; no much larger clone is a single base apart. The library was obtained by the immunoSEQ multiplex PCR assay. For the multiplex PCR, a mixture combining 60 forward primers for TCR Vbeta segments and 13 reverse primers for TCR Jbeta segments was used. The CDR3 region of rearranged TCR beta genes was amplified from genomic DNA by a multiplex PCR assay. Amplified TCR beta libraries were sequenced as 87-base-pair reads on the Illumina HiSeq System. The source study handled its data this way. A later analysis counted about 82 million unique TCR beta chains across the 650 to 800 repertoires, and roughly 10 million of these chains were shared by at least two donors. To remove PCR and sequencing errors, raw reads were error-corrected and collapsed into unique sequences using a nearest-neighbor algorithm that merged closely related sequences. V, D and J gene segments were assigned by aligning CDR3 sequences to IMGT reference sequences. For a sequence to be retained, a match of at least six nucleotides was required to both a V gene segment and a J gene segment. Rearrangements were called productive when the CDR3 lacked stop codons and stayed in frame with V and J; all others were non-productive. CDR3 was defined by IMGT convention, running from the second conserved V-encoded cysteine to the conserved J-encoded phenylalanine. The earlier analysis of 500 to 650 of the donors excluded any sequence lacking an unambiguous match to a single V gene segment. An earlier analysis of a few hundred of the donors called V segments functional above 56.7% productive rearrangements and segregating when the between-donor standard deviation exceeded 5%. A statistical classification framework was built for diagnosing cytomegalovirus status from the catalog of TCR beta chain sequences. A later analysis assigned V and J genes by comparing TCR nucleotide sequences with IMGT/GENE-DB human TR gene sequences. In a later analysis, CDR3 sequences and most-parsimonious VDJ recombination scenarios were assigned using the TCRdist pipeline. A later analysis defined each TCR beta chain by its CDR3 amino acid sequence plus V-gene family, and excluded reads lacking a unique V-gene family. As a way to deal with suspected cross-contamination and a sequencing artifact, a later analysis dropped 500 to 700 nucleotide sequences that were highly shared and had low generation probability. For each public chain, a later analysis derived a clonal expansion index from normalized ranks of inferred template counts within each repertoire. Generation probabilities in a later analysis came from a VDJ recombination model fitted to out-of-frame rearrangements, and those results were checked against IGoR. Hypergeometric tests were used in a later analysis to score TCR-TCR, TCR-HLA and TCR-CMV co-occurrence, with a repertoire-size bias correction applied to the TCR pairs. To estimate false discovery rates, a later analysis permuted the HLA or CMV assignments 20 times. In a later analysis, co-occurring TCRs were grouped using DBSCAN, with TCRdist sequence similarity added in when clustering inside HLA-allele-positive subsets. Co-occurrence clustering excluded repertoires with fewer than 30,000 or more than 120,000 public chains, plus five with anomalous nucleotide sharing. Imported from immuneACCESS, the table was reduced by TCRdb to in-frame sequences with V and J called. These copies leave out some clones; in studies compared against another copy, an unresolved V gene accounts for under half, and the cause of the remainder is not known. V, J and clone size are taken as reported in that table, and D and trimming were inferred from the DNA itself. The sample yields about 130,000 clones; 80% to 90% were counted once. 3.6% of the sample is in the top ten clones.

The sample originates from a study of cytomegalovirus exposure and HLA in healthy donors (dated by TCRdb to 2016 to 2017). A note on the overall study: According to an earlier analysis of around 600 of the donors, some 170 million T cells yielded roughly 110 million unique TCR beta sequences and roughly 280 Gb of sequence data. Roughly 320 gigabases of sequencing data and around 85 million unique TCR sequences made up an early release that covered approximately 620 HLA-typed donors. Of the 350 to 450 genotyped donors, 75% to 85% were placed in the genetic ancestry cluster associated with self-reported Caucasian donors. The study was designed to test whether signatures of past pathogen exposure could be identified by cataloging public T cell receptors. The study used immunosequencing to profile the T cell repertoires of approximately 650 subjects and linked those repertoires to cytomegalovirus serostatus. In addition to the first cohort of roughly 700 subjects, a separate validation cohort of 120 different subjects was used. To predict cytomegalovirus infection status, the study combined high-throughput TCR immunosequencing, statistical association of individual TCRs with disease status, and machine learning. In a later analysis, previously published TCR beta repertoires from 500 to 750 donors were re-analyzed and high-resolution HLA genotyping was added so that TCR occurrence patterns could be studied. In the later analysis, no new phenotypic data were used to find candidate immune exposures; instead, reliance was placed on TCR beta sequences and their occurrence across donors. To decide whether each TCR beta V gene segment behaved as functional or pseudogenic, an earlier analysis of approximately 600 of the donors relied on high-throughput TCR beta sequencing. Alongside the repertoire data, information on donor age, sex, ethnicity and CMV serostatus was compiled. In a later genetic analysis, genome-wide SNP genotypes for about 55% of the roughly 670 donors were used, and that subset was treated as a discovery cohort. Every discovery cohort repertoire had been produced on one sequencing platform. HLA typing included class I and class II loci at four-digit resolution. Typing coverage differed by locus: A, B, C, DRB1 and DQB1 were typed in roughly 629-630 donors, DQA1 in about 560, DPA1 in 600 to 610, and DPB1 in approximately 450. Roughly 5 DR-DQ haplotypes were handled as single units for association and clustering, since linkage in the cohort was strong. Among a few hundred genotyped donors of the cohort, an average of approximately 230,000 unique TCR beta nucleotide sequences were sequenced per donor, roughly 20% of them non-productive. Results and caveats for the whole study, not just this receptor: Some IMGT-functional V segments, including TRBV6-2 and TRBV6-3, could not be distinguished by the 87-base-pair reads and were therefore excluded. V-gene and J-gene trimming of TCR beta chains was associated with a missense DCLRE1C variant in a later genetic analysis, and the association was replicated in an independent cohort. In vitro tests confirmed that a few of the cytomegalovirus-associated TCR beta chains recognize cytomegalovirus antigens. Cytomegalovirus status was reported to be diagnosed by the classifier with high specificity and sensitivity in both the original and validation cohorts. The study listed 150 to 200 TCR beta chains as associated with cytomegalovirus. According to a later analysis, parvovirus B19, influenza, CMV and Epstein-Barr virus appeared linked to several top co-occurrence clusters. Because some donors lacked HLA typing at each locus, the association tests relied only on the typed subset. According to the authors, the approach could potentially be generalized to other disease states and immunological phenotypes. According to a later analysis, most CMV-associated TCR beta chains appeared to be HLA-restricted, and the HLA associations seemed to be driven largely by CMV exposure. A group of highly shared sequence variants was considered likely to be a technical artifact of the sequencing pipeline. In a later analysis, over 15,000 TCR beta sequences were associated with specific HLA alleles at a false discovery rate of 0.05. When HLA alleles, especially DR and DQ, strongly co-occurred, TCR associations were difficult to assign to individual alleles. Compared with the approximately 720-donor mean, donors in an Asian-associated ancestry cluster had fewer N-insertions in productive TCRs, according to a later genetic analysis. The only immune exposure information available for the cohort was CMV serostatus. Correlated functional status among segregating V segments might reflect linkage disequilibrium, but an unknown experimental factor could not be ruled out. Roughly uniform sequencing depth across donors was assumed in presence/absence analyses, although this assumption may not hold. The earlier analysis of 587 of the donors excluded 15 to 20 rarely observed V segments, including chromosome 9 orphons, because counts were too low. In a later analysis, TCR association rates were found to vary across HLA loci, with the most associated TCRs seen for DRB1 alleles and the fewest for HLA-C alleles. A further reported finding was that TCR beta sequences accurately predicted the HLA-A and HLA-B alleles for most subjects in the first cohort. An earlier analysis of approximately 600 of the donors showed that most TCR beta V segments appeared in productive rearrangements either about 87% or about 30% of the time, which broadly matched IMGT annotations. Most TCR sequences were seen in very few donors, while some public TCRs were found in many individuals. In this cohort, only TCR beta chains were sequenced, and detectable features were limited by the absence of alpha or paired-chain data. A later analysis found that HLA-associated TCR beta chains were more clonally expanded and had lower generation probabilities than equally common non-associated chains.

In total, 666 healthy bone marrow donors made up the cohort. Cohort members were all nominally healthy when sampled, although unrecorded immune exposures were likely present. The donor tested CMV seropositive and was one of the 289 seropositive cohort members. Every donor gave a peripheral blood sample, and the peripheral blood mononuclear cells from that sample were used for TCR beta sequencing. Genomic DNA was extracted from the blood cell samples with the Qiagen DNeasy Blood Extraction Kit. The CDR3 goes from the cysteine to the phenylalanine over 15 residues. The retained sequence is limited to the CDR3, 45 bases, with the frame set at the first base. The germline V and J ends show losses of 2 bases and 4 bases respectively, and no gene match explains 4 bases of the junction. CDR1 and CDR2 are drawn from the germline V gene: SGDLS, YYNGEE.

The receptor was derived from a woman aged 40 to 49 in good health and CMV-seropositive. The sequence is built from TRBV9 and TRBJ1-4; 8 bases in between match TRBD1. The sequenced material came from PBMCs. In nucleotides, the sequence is TGTGCCAGCAGCGTCCAGGACAGGGTTAATGAAAAACTGTTTTTT. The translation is CASSVQDRVNEKLFF.